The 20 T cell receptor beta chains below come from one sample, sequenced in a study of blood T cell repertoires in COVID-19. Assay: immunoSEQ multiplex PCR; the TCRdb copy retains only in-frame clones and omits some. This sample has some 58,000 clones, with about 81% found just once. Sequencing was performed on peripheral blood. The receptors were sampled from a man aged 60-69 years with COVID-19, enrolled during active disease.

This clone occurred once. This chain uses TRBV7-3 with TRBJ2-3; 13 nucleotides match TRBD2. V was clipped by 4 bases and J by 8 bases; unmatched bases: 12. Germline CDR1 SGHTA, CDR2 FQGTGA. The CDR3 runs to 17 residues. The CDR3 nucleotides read TGTGCCAGCAGCTCTAGGGCCGGGACTAGCGGGACTGGTACGCAGTATTTT. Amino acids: CASSSRAGTSGTGTQYF.

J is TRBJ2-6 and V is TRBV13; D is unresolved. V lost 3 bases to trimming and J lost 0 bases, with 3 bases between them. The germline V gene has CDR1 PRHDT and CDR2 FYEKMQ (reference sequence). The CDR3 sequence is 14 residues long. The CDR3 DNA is TGTGCCAGCAGCTTCGGCTCTGGGGCCAACGTCCTGACTTTC. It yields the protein CASSFGSGANVLTF.

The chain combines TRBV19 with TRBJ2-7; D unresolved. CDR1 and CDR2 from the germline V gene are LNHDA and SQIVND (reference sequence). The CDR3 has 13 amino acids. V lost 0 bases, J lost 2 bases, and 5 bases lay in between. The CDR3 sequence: CASSIEAAYEQYF. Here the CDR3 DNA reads TGTGCCAGTAGTATAGAGGCAGCCTACGAGCAGTACTTC.

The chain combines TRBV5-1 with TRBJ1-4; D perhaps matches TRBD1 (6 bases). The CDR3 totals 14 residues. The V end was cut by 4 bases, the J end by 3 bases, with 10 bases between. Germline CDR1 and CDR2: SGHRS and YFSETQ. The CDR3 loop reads CASSKDSPNEKLFF. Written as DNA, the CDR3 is TGCGCCAGCAGCAAGGACAGCCCTAATGAAAAACTGTTTTTT.

For the CDR3, the DNA is TGTGCCAGCAGAAGGACTGGCATGAACACTGAAGCTTTCTTT. This gives the protein CASRRTGMNTEAFF. The genes are TRBV7-2 and TRBJ1-1; no clear D gene. The V end was cut by 6 bases, the J end by 0 bases, with 11 bases between. The CDR3 spans 14 residues. CDR1 is SGHTA and CDR2 is FQGNSA in the germline V gene.

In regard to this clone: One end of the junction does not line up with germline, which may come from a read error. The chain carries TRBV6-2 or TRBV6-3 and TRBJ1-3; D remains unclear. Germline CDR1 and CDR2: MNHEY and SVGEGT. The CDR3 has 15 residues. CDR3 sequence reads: CASSNSRGSGNTIYF. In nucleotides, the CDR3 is TGTGCCAGCAGTAACTCCCGGGGCTCTGGAAACACCATATATTTT.

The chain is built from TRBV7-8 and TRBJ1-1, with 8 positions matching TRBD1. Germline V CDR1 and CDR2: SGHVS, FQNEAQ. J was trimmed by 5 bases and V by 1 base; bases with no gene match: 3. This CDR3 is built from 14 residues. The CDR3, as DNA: TGTGCCAGCAGCTTAGGGCAGGGGGCGACTGAAGCTTTCTTT. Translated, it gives CASSLGQGATEAFF.

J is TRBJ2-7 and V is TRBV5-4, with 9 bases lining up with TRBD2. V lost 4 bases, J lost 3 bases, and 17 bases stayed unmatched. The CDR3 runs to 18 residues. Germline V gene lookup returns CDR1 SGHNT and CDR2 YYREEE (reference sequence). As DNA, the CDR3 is TGTGCCAGCAGCCTGGGGCAGAGTGGGACTAGCCGAATCTACGAGCAGTACTTC. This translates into CASSLGQSGTSRIYEQYF.

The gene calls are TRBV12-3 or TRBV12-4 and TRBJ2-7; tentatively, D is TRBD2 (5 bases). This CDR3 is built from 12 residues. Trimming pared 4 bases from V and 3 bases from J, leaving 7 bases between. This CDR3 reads CASSWTGYEQYF. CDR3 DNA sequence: TGTGCCAGCAGTTGGACTGGCTACGAGCAGTACTTC.

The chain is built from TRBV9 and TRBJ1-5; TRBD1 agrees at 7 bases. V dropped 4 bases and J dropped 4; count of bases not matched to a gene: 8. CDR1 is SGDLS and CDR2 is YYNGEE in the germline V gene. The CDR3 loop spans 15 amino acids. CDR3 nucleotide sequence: TGTGCCAGCAGCCGTACCGGACAGGTTAATCAGCCCCAGCATTTT. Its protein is CASSRTGQVNQPQHF. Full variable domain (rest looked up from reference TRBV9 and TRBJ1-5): DSGVTQTPKHLITATGQRVTLRCSPRSGDLSVYWYQQSLDQGLQFLIQYYNGEERAKGNILERFSAQQFPDLHSELNLSSLELGDSALYFCASSRTGQVNQPQHFGDGTRLSIL.

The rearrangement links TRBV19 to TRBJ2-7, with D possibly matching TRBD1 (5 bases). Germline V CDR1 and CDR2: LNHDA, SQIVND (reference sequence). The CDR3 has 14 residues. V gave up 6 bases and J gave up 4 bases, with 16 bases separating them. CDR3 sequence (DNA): TGTGCCAGTAGCAAGACAGCCGACTTTTACGAGCAGTACTTC. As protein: CASSKTADFYEQYF.

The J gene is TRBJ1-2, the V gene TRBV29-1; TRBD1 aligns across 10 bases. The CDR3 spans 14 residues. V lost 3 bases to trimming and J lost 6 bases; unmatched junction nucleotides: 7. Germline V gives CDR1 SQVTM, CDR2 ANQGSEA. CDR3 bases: TGCAGCGTTGAGTCGCTAGGGACAGGGGATGGCTACACCTTC. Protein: CSVESLGTGDGYTF.

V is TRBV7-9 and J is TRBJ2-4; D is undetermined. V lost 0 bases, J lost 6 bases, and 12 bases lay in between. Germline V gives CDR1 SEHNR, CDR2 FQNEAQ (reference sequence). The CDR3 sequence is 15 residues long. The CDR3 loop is CASSLAAWQRNIQYF. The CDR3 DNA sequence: TGTGCCAGCAGCTTAGCGGCTTGGCAAAGAAACATTCAGTACTTC.

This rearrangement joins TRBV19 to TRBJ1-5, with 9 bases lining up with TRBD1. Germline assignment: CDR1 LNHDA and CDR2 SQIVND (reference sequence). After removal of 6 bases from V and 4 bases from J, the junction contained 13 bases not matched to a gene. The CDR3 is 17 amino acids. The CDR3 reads CASSPTSGTGKNQPQHF. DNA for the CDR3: TGTGCCAGTAGCCCTACGTCGGGGACAGGGAAGAATCAGCCCCAGCATTTT.

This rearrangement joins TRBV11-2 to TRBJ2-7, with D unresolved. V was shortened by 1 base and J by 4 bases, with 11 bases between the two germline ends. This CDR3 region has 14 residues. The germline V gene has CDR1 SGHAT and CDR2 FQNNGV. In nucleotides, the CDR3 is TGTGCCAGCAGCTTAGGTCCGGGTCCATACGAGCAGTACTTC. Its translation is CASSLGPGPYEQYF.

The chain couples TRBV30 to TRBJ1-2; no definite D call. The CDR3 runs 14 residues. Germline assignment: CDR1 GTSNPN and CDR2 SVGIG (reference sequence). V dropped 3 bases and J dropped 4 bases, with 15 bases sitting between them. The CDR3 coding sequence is TGTGCCTGGAGCCCCCCCGCATCTACCTATGGCTACACCTTC. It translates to CAWSPPASTYGYTF.

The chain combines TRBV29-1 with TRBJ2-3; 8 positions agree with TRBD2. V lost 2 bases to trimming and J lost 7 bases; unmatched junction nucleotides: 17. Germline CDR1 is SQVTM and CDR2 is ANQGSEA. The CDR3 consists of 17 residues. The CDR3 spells CSVETPSSGGPTNTQYF. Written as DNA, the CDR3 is TGCAGCGTTGAAACCCCCTCGAGCGGGGGCCCTACGAATACGCAGTATTTT.

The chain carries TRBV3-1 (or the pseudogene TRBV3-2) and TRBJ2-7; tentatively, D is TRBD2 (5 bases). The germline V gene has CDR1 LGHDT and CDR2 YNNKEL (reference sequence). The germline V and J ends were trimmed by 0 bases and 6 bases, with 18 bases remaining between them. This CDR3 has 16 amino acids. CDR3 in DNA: TGTGCCAGCAGCCAAGATTTTCGAGGGCGCATCGGCGAGCAGTACTTC. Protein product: CASSQDFRGRIGEQYF.

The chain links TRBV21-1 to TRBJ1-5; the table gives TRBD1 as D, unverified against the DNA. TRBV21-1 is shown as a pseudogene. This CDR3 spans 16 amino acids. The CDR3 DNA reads TGTGCCAGCAGCAAACCGACAGGGCCGAATAATCAGCCCCAGCATTTT. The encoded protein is CASSKPTGPNNQPQHF.

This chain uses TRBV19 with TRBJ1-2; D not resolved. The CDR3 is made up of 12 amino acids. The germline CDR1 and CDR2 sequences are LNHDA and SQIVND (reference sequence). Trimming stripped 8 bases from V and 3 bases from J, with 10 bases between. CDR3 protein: CASSEFDYGYTF. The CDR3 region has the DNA TGTGCCAGTTCAGAATTTGACTATGGCTACACCTTC.